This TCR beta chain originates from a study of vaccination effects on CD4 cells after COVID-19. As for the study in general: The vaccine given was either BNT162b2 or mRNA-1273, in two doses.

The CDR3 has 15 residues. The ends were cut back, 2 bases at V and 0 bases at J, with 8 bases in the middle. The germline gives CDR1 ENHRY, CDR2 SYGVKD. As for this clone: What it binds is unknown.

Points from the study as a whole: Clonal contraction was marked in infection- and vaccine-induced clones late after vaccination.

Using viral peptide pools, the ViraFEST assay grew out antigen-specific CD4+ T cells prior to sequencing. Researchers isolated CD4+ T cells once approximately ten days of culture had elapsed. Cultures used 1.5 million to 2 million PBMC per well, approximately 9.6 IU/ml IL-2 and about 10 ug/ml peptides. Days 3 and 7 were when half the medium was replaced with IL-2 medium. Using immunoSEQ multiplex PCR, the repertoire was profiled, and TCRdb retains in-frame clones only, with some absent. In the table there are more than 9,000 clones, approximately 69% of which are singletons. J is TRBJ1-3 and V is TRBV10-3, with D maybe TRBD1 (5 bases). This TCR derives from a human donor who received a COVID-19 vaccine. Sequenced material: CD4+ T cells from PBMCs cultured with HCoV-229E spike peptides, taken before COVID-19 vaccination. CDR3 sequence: CAISERDRSGNTIYF. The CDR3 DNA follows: TGTGCCATCAGTGAGCGGGACCGCTCTGGAAACACCATATATTTT.